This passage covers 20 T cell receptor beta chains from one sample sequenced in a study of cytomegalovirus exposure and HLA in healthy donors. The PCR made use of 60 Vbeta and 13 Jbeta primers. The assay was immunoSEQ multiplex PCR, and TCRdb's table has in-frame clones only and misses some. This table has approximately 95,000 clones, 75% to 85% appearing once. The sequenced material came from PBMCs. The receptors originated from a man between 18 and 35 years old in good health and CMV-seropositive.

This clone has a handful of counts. CDR3 loop: CASSSGGSLWAEQYF. CDR3 coding DNA: TGTGCCAGCAGCTCTGGGGGGTCGCTTTGGGCCGAGCAGTACTTC. The V call is TRBV5-4, the J call TRBJ2-7, with D tentatively TRBD2 (6 bases). The CDR3 is 15 amino acids. V lost 3 bases and J 6 bases, leaving 19 bases between the germline ends. Germline V gene sequence: CDR1 SGHNT, CDR2 YYREEE (reference sequence).

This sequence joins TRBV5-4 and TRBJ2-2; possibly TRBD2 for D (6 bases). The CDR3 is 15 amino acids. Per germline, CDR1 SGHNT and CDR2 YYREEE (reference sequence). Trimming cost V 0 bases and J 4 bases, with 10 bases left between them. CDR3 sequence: CASSLGLAPTGELFF. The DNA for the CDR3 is TGTGCCAGCAGCTTGGGGCTAGCGCCCACCGGGGAGCTGTTTTTT.

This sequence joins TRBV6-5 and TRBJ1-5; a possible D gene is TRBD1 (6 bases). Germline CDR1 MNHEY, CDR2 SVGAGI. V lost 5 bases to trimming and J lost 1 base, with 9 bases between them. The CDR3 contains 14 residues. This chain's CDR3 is CASSGTSSNQPQHF. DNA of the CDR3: TGTGCCAGCAGTGGGACATCCAGCAATCAGCCCCAGCATTTT.

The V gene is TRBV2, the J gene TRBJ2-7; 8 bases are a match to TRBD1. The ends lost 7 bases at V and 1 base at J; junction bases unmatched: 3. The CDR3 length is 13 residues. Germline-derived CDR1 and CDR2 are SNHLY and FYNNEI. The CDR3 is CASKGTGSYEQYF. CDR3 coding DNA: TGTGCCAGCAAGGGGACAGGTTCCTACGAGCAGTACTTC.

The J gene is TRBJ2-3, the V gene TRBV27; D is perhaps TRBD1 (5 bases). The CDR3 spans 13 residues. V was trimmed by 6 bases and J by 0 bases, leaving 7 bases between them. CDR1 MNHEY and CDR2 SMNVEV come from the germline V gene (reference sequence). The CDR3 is CASRSGSTDTQYF. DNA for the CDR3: TGTGCCAGCAGGTCAGGGAGCACAGATACGCAGTATTTT.

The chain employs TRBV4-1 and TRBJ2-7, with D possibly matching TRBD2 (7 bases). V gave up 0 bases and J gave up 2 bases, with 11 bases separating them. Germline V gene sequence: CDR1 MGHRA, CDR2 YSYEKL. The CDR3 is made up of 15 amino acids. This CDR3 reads CASSQDEGGPYEQYF. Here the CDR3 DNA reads TGCGCCAGCAGCCAAGATGAGGGGGGGCCCTACGAGCAGTACTTC.

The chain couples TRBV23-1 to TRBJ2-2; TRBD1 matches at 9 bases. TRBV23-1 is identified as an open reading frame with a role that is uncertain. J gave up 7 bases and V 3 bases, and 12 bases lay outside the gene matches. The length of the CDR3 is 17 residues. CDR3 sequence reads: CASSQWLTGGAGGELFF. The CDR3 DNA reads TGCGCCAGCAGTCAGTGGTTAACAGGGGGCGCCGGCGGGGAGCTGTTTTTT.

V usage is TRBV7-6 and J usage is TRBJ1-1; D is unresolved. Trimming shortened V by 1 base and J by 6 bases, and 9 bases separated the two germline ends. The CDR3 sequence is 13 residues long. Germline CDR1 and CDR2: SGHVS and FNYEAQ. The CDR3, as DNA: TGTGCCAGCAGCTTAGTGGGTAGCGCTGAAGCTTTCTTT. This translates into CASSLVGSAEAFF. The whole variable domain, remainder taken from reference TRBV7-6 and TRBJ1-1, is GAGVSQSPRYKVTKRGQDVALRCDPISGHVSLYWYRQALGQGPEFLTYFNYEAQQDKSGLPNDRFSAERPEGSISTLTIQRTEQRDSAMYRCASSLVGSAEAFFGQGTRLTVV.

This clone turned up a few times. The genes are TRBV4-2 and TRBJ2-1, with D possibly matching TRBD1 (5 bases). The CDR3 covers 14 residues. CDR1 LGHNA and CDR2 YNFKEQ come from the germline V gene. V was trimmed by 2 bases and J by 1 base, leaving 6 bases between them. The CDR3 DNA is TGTGCCAGCAGCCAACAGGGATCCTACAATGAGCAGTTCTTC. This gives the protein CASSQQGSYNEQFF.

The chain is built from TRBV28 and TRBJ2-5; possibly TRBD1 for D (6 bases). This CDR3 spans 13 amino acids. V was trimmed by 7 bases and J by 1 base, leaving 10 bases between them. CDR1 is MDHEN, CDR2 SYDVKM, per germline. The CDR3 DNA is TGTGCCAGCACCAGGGGTCTCCAAGAGACCCAGTACTTC. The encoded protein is CASTRGLQETQYF.

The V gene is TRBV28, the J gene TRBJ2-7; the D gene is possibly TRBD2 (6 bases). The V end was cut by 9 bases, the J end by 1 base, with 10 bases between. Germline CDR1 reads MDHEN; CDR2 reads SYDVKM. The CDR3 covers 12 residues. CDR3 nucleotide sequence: TGTGCCAGTGGGGGGTATTCCTACGAGCAGTACTTC. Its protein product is CASGGYSYEQYF.

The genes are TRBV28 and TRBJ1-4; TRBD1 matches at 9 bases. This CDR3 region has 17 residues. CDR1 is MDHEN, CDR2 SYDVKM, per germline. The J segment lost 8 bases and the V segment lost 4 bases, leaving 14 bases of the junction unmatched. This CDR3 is CASSSYNNRGLGEKLFF. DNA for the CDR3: TGTGCCAGCAGTTCCTACAATAACAGGGGGCTGGGGGAAAAACTGTTTTTT.

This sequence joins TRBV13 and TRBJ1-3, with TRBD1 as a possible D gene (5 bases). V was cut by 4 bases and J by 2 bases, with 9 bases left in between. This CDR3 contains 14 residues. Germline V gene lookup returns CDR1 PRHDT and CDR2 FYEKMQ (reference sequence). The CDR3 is CASSSRQTGNTIYF. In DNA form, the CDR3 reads TGTGCCAGCAGCTCTCGACAGACTGGAAACACCATATATTTT.

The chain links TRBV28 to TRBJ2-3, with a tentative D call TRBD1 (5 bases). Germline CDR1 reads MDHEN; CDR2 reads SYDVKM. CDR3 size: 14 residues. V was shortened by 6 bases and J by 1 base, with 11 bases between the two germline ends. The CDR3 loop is CASSTLQGTDTQYF. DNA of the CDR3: TGTGCCAGCAGCACACTACAGGGCACAGATACGCAGTATTTT.

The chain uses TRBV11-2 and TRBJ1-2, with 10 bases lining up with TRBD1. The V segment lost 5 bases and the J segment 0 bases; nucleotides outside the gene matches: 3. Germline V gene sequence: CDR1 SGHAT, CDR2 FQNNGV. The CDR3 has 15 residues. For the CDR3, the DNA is TGTGCCAGCAGCATGGGGACAGGGGCTAACTATGGCTACACCTTC. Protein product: CASSMGTGANYGYTF.

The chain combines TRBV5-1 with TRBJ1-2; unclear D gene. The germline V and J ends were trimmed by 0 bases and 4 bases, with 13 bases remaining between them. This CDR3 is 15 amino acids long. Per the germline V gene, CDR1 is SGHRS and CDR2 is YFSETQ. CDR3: CASSLGSGRSYGYTF. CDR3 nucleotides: TGCGCCAGCAGCTTGGGATCGGGGAGGAGCTATGGCTACACCTTC. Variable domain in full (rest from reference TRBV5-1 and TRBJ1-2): KAGVTQTPRYLIKTRGQQVTLSCSPISGHRSVSWYQQTPGQGLQFLFEYFSETQRNKGNFPGRFSGRQFSNSRSEMNVSTLELGDSALYLCASSLGSGRSYGYTFGSGTRLTVV.

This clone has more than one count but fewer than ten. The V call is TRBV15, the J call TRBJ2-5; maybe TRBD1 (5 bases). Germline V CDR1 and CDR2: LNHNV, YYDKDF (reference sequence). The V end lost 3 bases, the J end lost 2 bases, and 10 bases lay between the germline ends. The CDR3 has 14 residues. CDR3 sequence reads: CATSRAQGQETQYF. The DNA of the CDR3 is TGTGCCACCAGCAGGGCTCAGGGTCAAGAGACCCAGTACTTC. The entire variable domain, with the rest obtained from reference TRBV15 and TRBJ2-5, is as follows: DAMVIQNPRYQVTQFGKPVTLSCSQTLNHNVMYWYQQKSSQAPKLLFHYYDKDFNNEADTPDNFQSRRPNTSFCFLDIRSPGLGDTAMYLCATSRAQGQETQYFGPGTRLLVL.

CDR3 loop: CASSYSSRGGTDTQYF. The CDR3 DNA reads TGTGCCAGCAGTTACTCCTCCAGGGGGGGCACAGATACGCAGTATTTT. V is TRBV6-5 and J is TRBJ2-3; tentative D call: TRBD1 (7 bases). The germline gives CDR1 MNHEY, CDR2 SVGAGI. The V gene lost 0 bases and the J gene lost 1 base, with 11 bases spanning the gap. This CDR3 has 16 amino acids.

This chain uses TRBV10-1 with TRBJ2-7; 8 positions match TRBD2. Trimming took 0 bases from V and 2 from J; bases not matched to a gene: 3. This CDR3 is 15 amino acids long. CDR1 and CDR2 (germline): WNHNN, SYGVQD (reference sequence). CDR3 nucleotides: TGCGCCAGCAGTGAGTCTACTAGCGGAGCCTACGAGCAGTACTTC. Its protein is CASSESTSGAYEQYF.

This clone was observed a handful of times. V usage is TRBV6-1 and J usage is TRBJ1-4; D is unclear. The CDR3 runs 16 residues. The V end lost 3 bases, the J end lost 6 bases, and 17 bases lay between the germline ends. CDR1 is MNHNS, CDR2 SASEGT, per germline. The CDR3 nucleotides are TGTGCCAGCAGTGACCCCCGAGGCCGCGGGTATGAAAAACTGTTTTTT. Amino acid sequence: CASSDPRGRGYEKLFF.